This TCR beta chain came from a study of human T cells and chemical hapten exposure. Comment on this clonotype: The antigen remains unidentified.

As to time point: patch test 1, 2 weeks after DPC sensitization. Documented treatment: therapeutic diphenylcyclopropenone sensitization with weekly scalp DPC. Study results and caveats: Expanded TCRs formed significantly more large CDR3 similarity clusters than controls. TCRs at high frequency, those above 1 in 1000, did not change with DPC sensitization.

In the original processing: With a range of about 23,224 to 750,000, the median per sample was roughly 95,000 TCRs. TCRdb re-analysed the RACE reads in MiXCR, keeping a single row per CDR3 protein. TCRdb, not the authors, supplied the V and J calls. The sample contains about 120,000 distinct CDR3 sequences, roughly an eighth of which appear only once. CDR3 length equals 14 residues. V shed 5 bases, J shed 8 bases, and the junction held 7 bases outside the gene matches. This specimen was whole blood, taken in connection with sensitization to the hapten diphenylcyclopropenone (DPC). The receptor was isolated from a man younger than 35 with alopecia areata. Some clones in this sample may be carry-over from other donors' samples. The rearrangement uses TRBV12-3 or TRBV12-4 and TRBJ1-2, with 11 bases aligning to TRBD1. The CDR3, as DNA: TGTGCCAGCAGTGCTGGGACAGGGGGGTTGGGCTACACCTTC. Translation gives CASSAGTGGLGYTF.